What follows is one T cell receptor beta chain and its context. The data originate from a study of T cell changes during pregnancy in multiple sclerosis. V gave up 5 bases and J gave up 9 bases, with 15 bases separating them. CDR1 and CDR2 from the germline V gene are SGHDT and YYEEEE. The CDR3 is 14 amino acids. Produced via immunoSEQ multiplex PCR; TCRdb's table is partial and in-frame only. The sample has over 40,000 clones, over 75% seen once. The chain employs TRBV5-6 and TRBJ1-6, with D perhaps matching TRBD1 (6 bases). The sequence came from a female donor in good health, enrolled as a control in a pregnancy study. The sequencing here drew on peripheral blood, taken in the first trimester of pregnancy. CDR3 residues: CASRTGILSSPLHF. Written as DNA, the CDR3 is TGTGCCAGCAGAACAGGGATTCTTTCTTCACCCCTCCACTTT.